This TCR beta chain originates from a study of OX40 agonist ivuxolimab in advanced cancers. The CDR3 has 13 residues. Germline V gives CDR1 SGHRS, CDR2 YFSETQ. Trimming shortened V by 4 bases and J by 1 base, and 8 bases separated the two germline ends. Libraries were prepared by immunoSEQ multiplex PCR; TCRdb keeps only in-frame clonotypes and omits some of them. This sample has about 32,000 clones, with roughly four fifths found just once. As for this clone: This sample also contains other DNA sequences that code for the same CDR3.

This chain uses TRBV5-1 with TRBJ1-1; D perhaps matches TRBD1 (5 bases). The TCR was taken from an adult with an advanced solid tumor such as melanoma, head and neck, liver or kidney cancer. The sequencing used CD4+ or CD8+ T cells sorted from blood, collected in a trial of the OX40 agonist ivuxolimab. CDR3 sequence: CASSGGSNTEAFF. In DNA form, the CDR3 reads TGCGCCAGCAGCGGGGGGTCGAACACTGAAGCTTTCTTT.